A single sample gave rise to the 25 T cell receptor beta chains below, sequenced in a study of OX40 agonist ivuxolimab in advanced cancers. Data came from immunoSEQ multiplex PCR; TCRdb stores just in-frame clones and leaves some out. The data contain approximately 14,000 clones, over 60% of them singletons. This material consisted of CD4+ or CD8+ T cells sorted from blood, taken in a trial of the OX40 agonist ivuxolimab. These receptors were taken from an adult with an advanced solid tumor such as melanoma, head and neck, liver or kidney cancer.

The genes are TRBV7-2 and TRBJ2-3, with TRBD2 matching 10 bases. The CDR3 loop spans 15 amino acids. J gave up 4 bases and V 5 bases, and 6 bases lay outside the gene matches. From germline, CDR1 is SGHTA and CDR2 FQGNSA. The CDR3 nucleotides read TGTGCCAGCAGCGTTAGGACTAGCGGCGCAGATACGCAGTATTTT. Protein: CASSVRTSGADTQYF.

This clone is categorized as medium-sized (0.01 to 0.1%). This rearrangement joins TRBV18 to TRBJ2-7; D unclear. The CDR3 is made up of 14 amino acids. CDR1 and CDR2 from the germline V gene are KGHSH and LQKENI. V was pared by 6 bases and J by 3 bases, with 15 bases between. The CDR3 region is CASSHSNNLYEQYF. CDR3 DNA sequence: TGTGCCAGCTCCCACTCGAACAACCTCTACGAGCAGTACTTC. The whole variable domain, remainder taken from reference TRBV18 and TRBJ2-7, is NAGVMQNPRHLVRRRGQEARLRCSPMKGHSHVYWYRQLPEEGLKFMVYLQKENIIDESGMPKERFSAEFPKEGPSILRIQQVVRGDSAAYFCASSHSNNLYEQYFGPGTRLTVT.

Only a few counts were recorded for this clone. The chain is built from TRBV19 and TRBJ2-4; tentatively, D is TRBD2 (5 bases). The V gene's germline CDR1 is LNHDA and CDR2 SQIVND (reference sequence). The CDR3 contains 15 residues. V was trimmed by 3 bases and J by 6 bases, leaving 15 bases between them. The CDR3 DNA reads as TGTGCCAGTAGTATCGACGGAGGCCCGCGAAACATTCAGTACTTC. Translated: CASSIDGGPRNIQYF. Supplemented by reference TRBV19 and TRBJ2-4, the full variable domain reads DGGITQSPKYLFRKEGQNVTLSCEQNLNHDAMYWYRQDPGQGLRLIYYSQIVNDFQKGDIAEGYSVSREKKESFPLTVTSAQKNPTAFYLCASSIDGGPRNIQYFGAGTRLSVL.

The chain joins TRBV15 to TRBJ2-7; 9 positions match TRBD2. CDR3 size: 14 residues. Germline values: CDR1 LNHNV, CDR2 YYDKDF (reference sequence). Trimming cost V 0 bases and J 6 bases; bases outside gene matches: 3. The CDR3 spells CATSRDHSGSEQYF. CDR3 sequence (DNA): TGTGCCACCAGCAGAGACCATAGCGGGAGCGAGCAGTACTTC.

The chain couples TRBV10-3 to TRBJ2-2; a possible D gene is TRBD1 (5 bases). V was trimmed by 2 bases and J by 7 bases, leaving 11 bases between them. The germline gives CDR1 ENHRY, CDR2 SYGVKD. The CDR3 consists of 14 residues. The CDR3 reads CAISEGAKSGELFF. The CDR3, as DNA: TGTGCCATCAGTGAGGGGGCGAAGAGCGGGGAGCTGTTTTTT.

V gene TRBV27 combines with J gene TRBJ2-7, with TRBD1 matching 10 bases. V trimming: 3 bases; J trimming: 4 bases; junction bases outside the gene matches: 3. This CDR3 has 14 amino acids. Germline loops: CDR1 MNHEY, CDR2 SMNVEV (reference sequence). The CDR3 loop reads CASSLTGGRYEQYF. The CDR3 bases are TGTGCCAGCAGTTTGACAGGGGGCAGATACGAGCAGTACTTC.

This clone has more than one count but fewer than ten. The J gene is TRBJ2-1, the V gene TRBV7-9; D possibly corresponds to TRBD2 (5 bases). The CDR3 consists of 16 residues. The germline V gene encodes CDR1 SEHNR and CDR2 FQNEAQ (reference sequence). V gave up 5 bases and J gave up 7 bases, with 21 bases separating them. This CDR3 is CASSPGSGGPYNEQFF. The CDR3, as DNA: TGTGCCAGCAGCCCGGGATCTGGCGGACCTTATAATGAGCAGTTCTTC.

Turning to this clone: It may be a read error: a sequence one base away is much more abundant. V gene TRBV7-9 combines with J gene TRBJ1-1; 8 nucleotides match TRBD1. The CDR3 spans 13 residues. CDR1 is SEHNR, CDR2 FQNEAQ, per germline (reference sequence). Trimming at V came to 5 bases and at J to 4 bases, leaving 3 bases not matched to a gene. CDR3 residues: CASSGQGTTEAFF. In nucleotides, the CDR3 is TGTGCCAGCAGCGGACAGGGAACCACTGAAGCTTTCTTT.

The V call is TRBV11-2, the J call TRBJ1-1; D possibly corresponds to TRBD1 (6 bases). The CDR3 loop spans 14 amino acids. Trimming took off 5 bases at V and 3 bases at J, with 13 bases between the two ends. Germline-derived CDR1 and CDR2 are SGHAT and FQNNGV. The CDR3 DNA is TGTGCCAGCAGCGCGGGACACTGGGACACTGAAGCTTTCTTT. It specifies CASSAGHWDTEAFF.

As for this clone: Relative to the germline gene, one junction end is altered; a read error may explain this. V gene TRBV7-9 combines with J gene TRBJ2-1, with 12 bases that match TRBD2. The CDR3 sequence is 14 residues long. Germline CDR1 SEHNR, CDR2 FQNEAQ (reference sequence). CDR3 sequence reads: CASSLAGGYNEQFF. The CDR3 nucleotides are TGTGCCAGCAGCCTAGCGGGAGGGTACAATGAGCAGTTCTTC. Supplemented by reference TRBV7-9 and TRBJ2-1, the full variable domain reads DTGVSQNPRHKITKRGQNVTFRCDPISEHNRLYWYRQTLGQGPEFLTYFQNEAQLEKSRLLSDRFSAERPKGSFSTLEIQRTEQGDSAMYLCASSLAGGYNEQFFGPGTRLTVL.

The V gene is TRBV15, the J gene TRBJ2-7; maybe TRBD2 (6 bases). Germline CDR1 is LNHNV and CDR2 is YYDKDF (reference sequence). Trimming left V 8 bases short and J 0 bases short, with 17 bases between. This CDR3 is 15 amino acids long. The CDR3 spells CATSLLGTLSYEQYF. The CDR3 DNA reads TGTGCCACCTCGCTGCTAGGGACTCTCTCCTACGAGCAGTACTTC.

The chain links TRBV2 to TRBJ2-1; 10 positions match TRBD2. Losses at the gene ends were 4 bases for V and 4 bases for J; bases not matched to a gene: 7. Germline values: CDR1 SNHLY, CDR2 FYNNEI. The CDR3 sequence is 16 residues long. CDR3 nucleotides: TGTGCCAGCAGTGCCCGGACTAGCGGCTCTTACAATGAGCAGTTCTTC. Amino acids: CASSARTSGSYNEQFF. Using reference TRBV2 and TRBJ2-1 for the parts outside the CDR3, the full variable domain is EPEVTQTPSHQVTQMGQEVILRCVPISNHLYFYWYRQILGQKVEFLVSFYNNEISEKSEIFDDQFSVERPDGSNFTLKIRSTKLEDSAMYFCASSARTSGSYNEQFFGPGTRLTVL.

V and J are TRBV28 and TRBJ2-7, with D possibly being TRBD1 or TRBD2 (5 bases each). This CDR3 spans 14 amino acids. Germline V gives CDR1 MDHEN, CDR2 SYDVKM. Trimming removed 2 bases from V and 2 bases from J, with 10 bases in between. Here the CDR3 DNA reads TGTGCCAGCAGTTTACGGGACCAAACCTACGAGCAGTACTTC. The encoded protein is CASSLRDQTYEQYF.

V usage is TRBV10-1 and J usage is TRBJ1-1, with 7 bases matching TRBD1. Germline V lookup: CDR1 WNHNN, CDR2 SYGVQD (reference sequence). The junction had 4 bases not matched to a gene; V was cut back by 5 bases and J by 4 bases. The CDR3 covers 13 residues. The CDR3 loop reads CASSRDRTTEAFF. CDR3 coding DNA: TGCGCCAGCAGTCGGGACAGAACCACTGAAGCTTTCTTT.

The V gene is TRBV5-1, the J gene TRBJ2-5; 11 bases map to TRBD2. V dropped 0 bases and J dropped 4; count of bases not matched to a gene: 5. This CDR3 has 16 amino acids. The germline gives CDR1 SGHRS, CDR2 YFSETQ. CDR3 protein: CASSLETSGMIETQYF. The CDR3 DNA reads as TGCGCCAGCAGCTTGGAGACTAGCGGGATGATAGAGACCCAGTACTTC. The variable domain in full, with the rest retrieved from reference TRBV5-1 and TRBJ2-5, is KAGVTQTPRYLIKTRGQQVTLSCSPISGHRSVSWYQQTPGQGLQFLFEYFSETQRNKGNFPGRFSGRQFSNSRSEMNVSTLELGDSALYLCASSLETSGMIETQYFGPGTRLLVL.

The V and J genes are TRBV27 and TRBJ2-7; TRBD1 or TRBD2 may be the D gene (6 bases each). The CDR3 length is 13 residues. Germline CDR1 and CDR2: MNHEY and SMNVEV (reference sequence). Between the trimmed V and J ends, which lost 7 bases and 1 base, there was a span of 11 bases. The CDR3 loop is CASMGGASYEQYF. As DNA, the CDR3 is TGTGCCAGCATGGGGGGCGCATCCTACGAGCAGTACTTC.

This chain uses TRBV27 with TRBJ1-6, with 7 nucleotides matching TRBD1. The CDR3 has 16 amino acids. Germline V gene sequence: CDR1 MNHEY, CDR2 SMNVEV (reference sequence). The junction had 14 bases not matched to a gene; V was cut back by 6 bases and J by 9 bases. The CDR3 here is CASSFGPRGGGSPLHF. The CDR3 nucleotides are TGTGCCAGCAGCTTTGGACCAAGAGGGGGCGGTTCACCCCTCCACTTT.

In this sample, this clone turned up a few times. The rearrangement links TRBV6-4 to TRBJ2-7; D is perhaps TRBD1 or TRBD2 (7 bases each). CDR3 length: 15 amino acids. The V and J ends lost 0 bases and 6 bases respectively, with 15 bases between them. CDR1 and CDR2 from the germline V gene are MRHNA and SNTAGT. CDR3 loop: CASSDSAGGGGEQYF. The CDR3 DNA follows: TGTGCCAGCAGTGACTCGGCAGGGGGGGGAGGCGAGCAGTACTTC.

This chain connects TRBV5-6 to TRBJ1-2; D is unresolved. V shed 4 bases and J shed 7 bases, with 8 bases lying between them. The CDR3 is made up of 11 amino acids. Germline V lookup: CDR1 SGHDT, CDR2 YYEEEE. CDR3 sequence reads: CASSSRGGYTF. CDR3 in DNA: TGTGCCAGCAGCAGCCGGGGTGGCTACACCTTC.

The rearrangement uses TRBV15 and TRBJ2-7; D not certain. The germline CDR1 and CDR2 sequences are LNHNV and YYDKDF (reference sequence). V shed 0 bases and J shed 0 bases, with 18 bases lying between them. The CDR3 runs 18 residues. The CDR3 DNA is TGTGCCACCAGCAGAGATTTAGTGAGAGGAACGAGCTCCTACGAGCAGTACTTC. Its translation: CATSRDLVRGTSSYEQYF.

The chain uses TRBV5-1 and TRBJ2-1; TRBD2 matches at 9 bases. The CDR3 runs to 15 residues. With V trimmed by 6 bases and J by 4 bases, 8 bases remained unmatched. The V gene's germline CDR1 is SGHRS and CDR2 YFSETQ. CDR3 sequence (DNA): TGCGCCAGCACTGGGGGAGCGGGAGGATACAATGAGCAGTTCTTC. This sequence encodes CASTGGAGGYNEQFF.

CDR3 residues: CASSSGTSGSSYEQYF. The CDR3 DNA follows: TGTGCCAGCAGCTCCGGGACTAGCGGGAGCTCCTACGAGCAGTACTTC. V gene TRBV7-9 combines with J gene TRBJ2-7; TRBD2 aligns across 14 bases. The CDR3 covers 16 residues. Per germline, CDR1 SEHNR and CDR2 FQNEAQ (reference sequence). J gave up 0 bases and V 4 bases, and 2 bases lay outside the gene matches.

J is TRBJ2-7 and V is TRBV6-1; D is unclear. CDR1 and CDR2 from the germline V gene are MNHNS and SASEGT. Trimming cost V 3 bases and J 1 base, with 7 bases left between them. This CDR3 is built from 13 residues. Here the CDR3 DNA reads TGTGCCAGCAGTGAGACAAAATCCTACGAGCAGTACTTC. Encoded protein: CASSETKSYEQYF.

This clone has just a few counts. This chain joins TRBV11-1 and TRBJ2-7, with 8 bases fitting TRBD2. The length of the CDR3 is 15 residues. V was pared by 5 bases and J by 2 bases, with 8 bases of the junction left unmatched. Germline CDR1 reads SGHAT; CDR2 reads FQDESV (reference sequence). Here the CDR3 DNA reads TGTGCCAGCAGCCCCGGGTTCGGGGGGGCCTACGAGCAGTACTTC. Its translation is CASSPGFGGAYEQYF.

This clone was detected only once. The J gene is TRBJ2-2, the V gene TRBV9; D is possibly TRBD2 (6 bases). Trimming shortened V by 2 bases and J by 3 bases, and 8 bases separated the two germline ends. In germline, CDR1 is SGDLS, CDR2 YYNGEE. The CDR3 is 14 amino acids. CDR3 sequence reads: CASSVGGDTGELFF. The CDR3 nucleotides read TGTGCCAGCAGCGTTGGAGGGGACACCGGGGAGCTGTTTTTT.